This is a list of T cell receptor beta chains from one sample in a study of blood T cell repertoires in COVID-19. The repertoire was sequenced with immunoSEQ multiplex PCR; TCRdb's copy has only in-frame clones and lacks some. The data show approximately 6,400 clones, 88% seen once. The sample comprised peripheral blood. These receptors all come from a human donor in a cohort sampled during active COVID-19. CDR3s include the opening cysteine and the closing phenylalanine or tryptophan. The D gene is left open where the match is weak. Some rows have no size entry. The others give once, few or many, or a class for an expanded clone.

V gene,D gene,clone size,J gene,CDR3 length,CDR3 DNA,CDR3 protein
TRBV7-9,TRBD2,NA,TRBJ2-7,15,TGTGCCAGCAGCTTAGACCCTAGCGGGAGTTACGAGCAGTACTTC,CASSLDPSGSYEQYF
TRBV4-3,NA,few,TRBJ1-3,16,TGCGCCAGCAGCCAAGACTATTCCGGCTCTGGAAACACCATATATTTT,CASSQDYSGSGNTIYF
TRBV18,NA,NA,TRBJ2-7,14,TGTGCCAGCTCACCATTTCAGGCGTCCTACGAGCAGTACTTC,CASSPFQASYEQYF
TRBV18,TRBD2,NA,TRBJ2-4,14,TGTGCCAGCTCCCAAGCGGGAGGGTTGGACATTCAGTACTTC,CASSQAGGLDIQYF
TRBV5-1,TRBD2,once,TRBJ2-1,17,TGCGCCAGCAGCTTGACCTCGGGACTAGCGATAAACAATGAGCAGTTCTTC,CASSLTSGLAINNEQFF
TRBV15,NA,NA,TRBJ2-1,13,TGTGCCACCAGCAGAGACTCCTCCGGGGAGCAGTTCTTC,CATSRDSSGEQFF
TRBV18,TRBD1,NA,TRBJ1-4,16,TGTGCCAGCTCACCGACAGGGGGACTCCCTAATGAAAAACTGTTTTTT,CASSPTGGLPNEKLFF
TRBV29-1,NA,NA,TRBJ2-5,14,TGCAGCGTTGTGGGGGCGGTGGGGCAAGAGACCCAGTACTTC,CSVVGAVGQETQYF
TRBV7-2,NA,once,TRBJ2-1,14,TGTGCCAGCAGCCTCTCGCGGGAATACAATGAGCAGTTCTTC,CASSLSREYNEQFF
TRBV18,NA,NA,TRBJ1-6,17,TGTGCCAGCTCACCCACGAGTATGTTCTCCTATAATTCACCCCTCCACTTT,CASSPTSMFSYNSPLHF
TRBV7-9,NA,NA,TRBJ2-2,14,TGTGCCAGCAGCTTGGCAGGGATAACCGGGGAGCTGTTTTTT,CASSLAGITGELFF
TRBV5-6,NA,NA,TRBJ1-2,14,TGTGCCAGCAGTACGCGGTCAGCCTGGTCGGGCTACACCTTC,CASSTRSAWSGYTF
TRBV5-5,TRBD1,NA,TRBJ2-7,14,TGTGCCAGCAGCTTGTCGGACAGGGGCTACGAGCAGTACTTC,CASSLSDRGYEQYF
TRBV30,NA,NA,TRBJ1-5,13,TGTGCCTGGGCCGACAGTTTCAATCAGCCCCAGCATTTT,CAWADSFNQPQHF
TRBV14,NA,NA,TRBJ2-3,12,TGTGCCAGCAGCCAAGTCGTAGATACGCAGTATTTT,CASSQVVDTQYF
TRBV28,TRBD2,NA,TRBJ2-2,15,TGTGCCAGCAACCCACTAGCGGCGAACACCGGGGAGCTGTTTTTT,CASNPLAANTGELFF
TRBV5-1,TRBD2,NA,TRBJ2-7,15,TGCGCCAGCAGGTGGGAAACTAGCGGGAGCTACGAGCAGTACTTC,CASRWETSGSYEQYF
TRBV6-2/TRBV6-3,NA,NA,TRBJ2-7,13,TGTGCCAGCAGGTACGATCAGGGAAGGGAGCAGTACTTC,CASRYDQGREQYF
TRBV5-1,TRBD1,NA,TRBJ1-5,14,TGCGCCAGCAGCCTTGGGACAGGTGGGCAGCCCCAGCATTTT,CASSLGTGGQPQHF
TRBV27,TRBD2,NA,TRBJ2-3,20,TGTGCCAGCAGTTTATCGGTCTGGCCAGGATCTAGCGGGAGGATGGATACGCAGTATTTT,CASSLSVWPGSSGRMDTQYF
TRBV10-1,NA,few,TRBJ2-6,18,TGCGCCAGCTCCCACCCGACAGCTTTTACCTCTGGGGCCAACGTCCTGACTTTC,CASSHPTAFTSGANVLTF
TRBV30,NA,NA,TRBJ1-3,13,TGTGCCTGGAGTGTACTCCCTGGAAACACCATATATTTT,CAWSVLPGNTIYF
TRBV6-5,NA,once,TRBJ1-3,15,TGTGCCAGCAGTCCCCGGTACAGCTCTGGAAACACCATATATTTT,CASSPRYSSGNTIYF
TRBV27,TRBD1,NA,TRBJ2-7,15,TGTGCCAGCAGTCTCAATTCGGACAGGGGACACGAGCAGTACTTC,CASSLNSDRGHEQYF
TRBV5-1,TRBD2,NA,TRBJ2-1,17,TGCGCCAGCAGCTTAAAATCTAGCGGGAGCTCCTACAATGAGCAGTTCTTC,CASSLKSSGSSYNEQFF
TRBV5-4,NA,few,TRBJ1-6,16,TGTGCCAGCAGCCTGGGGGGAGGTGTCAATAATTCACCCCTCCACTTT,CASSLGGGVNNSPLHF
TRBV7-9,NA,NA,TRBJ1-6,14,TGTGCCAGCAGCCAGGCAGGTTTGGGTTCACCCCTCCACTTT,CASSQAGLGSPLHF
TRBV4-1,NA,NA,TRBJ2-1,16,TGCGCCAGCAGCCAAGTGGGGGCTAGCGGCAACAATGAGCAGTTCTTC,CASSQVGASGNNEQFF
TRBV11-2,NA,NA,TRBJ2-3,17,TGTGCCAGCAGCTTAAATATACGGGGGGCTGGCACAGATACGCAGTATTTT,CASSLNIRGAGTDTQYF
TRBV28,NA,NA,TRBJ1-2,15,TGTGCCAGCAGTCAACGACAACTCATCACTGGTGGCTACACCTTC,CASSQRQLITGGYTF
TRBV28,NA,few,TRBJ2-1,14,TGTGCCAGCAGTCGAGCGGAAATCTACAATGAGCAGTTCTTC,CASSRAEIYNEQFF
TRBV9,TRBD1,NA,TRBJ1-2,17,TGTGCCAGCAGCTCCACCCCGAGGGGACAGGGGGTATATGGCTACACCTTC,CASSSTPRGQGVYGYTF
TRBV28,TRBD1,NA,TRBJ2-7,17,TGTGCCAGCAGTTTTAACTTGCGGACAGGGGGCGACTACGAGCAGTACTTC,CASSFNLRTGGDYEQYF
TRBV7-8,NA,NA,TRBJ2-5,14,TGTGCCAGCAGCTTACTAGCGCTCCAAGAGACCCAGTACTTC,CASSLLALQETQYF
TRBV4-1,TRBD2,NA,TRBJ2-4,15,TGCGCCAGCAGCCAAGATCGGGGGGGCGCGGACATTCAGTACTTC,CASSQDRGGADIQYF
TRBV4-1,TRBD1,NA,TRBJ2-7,18,TGCGCCAGCAGCCCACAACCCGGGACAGGGGACTCTGACTACGAGCAGTACTTC,CASSPQPGTGDSDYEQYF
TRBV24-1,TRBD1,NA,TRBJ2-7,16,TGTGCCACCAGTGATGTGGACAGGTCGCCAGGCTACGAGCAGTACTTC,CATSDVDRSPGYEQYF
TRBV7-9,NA,NA,TRBJ1-5,14,TGTGCCAGCAGCTTAGCCTCGGGCAATCAGCCCCAGCATTTT,CASSLASGNQPQHF
TRBV10-3,NA,NA,TRBJ2-7,11,TGTGCCATCGGGGAGGCGACACAGGTCGACTTC,CAIGEATQVDF
TRBV14,NA,NA,TRBJ1-1,13,TGTGCCAGCAGCCAAGTGACGAGCAGCGTGGCTTTCTTT,CASSQVTSSVAFF
TRBV7-9,NA,few,TRBJ2-7,15,TGTGCCAGCAGTTCGACCAACCGGGACTGGTACGAGCAGTACTTC,CASSSTNRDWYEQYF